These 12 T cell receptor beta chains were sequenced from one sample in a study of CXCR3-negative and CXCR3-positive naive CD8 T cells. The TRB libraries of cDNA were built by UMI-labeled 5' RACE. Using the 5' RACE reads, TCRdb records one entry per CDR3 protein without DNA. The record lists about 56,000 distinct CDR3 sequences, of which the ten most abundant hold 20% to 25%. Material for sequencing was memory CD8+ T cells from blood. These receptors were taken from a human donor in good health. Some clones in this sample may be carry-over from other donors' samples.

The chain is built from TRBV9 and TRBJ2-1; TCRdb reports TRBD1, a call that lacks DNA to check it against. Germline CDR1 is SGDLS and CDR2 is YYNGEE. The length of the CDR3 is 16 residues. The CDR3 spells CASSVKGAGSDNEQFF.

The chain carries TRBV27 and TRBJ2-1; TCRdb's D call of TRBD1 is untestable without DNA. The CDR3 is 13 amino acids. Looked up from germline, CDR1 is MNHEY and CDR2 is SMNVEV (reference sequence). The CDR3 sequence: CASKVTGYNEQFF.

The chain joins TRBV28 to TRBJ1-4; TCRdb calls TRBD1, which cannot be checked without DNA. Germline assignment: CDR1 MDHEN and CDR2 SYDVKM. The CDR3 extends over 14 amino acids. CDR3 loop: CASSIEGYNEKLFF.

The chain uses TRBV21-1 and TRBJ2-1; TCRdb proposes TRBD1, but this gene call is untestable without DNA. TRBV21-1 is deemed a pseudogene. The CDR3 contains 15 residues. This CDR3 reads CASSMRQGFNNEQFF.

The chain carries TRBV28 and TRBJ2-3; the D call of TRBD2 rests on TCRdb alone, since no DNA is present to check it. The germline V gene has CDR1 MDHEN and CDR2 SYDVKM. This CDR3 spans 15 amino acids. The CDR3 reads CASNPSGGPTDTQYF.

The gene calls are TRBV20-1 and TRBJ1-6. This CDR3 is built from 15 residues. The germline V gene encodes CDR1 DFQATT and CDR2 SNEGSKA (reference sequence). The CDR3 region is CSAREEGRASSPLHF.

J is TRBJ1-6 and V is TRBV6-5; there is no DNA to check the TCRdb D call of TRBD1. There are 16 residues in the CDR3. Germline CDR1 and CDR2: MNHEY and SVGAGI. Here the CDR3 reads CASSYSGGFHNSPLHF.

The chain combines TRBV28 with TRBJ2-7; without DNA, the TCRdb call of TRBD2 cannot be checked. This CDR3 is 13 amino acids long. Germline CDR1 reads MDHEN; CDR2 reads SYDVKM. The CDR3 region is CASSLSGTAEQYF.

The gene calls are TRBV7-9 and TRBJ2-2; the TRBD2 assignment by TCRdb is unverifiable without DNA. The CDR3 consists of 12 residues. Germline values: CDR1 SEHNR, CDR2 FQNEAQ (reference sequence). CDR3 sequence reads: CASRQGPGELFF.

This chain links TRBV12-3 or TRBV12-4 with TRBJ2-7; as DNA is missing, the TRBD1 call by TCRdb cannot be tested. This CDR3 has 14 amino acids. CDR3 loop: CASSFDGRGYEQYF.

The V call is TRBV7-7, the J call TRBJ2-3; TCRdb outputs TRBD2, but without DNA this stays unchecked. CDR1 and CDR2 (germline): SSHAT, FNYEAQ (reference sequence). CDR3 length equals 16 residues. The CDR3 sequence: CASSQGGTASTDTQYF.

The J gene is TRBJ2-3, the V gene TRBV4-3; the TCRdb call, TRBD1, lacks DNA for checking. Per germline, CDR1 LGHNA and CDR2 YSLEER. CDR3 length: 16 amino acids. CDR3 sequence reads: CASSQDPGGATDTQYF.